The 4 T cell receptor beta chains reported below all come from one sample, sequenced in a study of T-cell reconstitution after alpha-beta-depleted transplantation in children. The TCRbeta library was prepared with unique molecular identifiers. TCRdb independently ran MiXCR on the PCR reads; one entry per CDR3 protein. The sample has about 610,000 distinct CDR3 sequences, roughly a tenth seen once. Sequencing used PBMCs from the stem cell graft donor, obtained from the stem cell graft. The receptors derive from a human donor who donated a stem cell graft to a child with acute myeloid leukemia.

This clonotype was counted at least ten times. The V call is TRBV28, the J call TRBJ1-1, with 7 bases fitting TRBD1. CDR1 is MDHEN, CDR2 SYDVKM, per germline. The length of the CDR3 is 14 residues. J gave up 6 bases and V 6 bases, and 10 bases lay outside the gene matches. The CDR3 DNA follows: TGTGCCAGCAGAAAAGGGACAGTGGGGGCTGAAGCTTTCTTT. It translates to CASRKGTVGAEAFF.

The chain combines TRBV20-1 with TRBJ2-2, with D possibly TRBD1 on 6 matching bases. CDR1 is DFQATT, CDR2 SNEGSKA, per germline (reference sequence). The CDR3 has 13 amino acids. V lost 3 bases, J lost 6 bases, and 11 bases lay in between. CDR3 nucleotide sequence: TGCAGTGCTAGTGCAGGGGCGGCCGGGGAGCTGTTTTTT. Translation: CSASAGAAGELFF.

The chain uses TRBV12-3 or TRBV12-4 and TRBJ1-1; D perhaps matches TRBD1 (5 bases). The CDR3 sequence is 14 residues long. The CDR3 loop is CTISLRDGYTEAFF. As DNA, the CDR3 is TGTACCATCAGTTTAAGGGACGGCTACACTGAAGCTTTCTTT.

This clonotype showed up just a few times. The chain employs TRBV12-3 or TRBV12-4 and TRBJ2-4; D not certain. The CDR3 spans 15 residues. The V and J ends lost 5 bases and 1 base respectively, with 12 bases between them. CDR3 protein: CASSDTLGAKNIQYF. CDR3 coding DNA: TGTGCCAGCAGTGACACCCTAGGGGCCAAAAACATTCAGTACTTC.